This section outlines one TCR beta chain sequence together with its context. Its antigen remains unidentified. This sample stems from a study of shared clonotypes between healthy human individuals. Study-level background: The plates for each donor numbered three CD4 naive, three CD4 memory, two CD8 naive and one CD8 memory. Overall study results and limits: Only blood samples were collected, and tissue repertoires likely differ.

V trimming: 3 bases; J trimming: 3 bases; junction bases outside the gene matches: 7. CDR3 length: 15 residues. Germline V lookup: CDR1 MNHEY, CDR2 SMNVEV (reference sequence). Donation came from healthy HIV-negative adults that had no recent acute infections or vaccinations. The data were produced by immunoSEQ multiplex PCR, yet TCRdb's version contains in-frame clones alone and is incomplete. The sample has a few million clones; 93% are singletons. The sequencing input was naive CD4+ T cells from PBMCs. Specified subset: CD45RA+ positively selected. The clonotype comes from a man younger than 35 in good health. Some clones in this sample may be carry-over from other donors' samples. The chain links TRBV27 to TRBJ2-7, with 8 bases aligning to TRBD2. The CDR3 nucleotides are TGTGCCAGCAGTTTGGGTCGGGAGGGCTTCTACGAGCAGTACTTC. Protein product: CASSLGREGFYEQYF.